This T cell receptor (beta chain) was profiled in a study of OX40 agonist ivuxolimab in advanced cancers. Overall study: Dosing consisted of intravenous ivuxolimab at 0.01 to 10 mg/kg every 2 weeks. A partial response was reached by three patients: one with hepatocellular carcinoma and two with cutaneous melanoma.

Points from the study as a whole: The investigators did not determine what antigen specificity the expanded peripheral T cells had.

Data came from immunoSEQ multiplex PCR; TCRdb stores just in-frame clones and leaves some out. The sample carries some 39,000 clones, nearly 90% recorded once. In the case of this clone: Antigen specificity is unknown.

Collection of blood occurred at baseline, at cycle 4 day 1, and at cycle 7 day 1. CDR3 length: 15 residues. The germline V gene has CDR1 SGHAT and CDR2 FQNNGV. Trimming took 5 bases from V and 2 from J, leaving 16 bases between them. The sample was CD4+ or CD8+ T cells sorted from blood, taken in a trial of the OX40 agonist ivuxolimab. This sequence was found in an adult with an advanced solid tumor such as melanoma, head and neck, liver or kidney cancer. This chain uses TRBV11-2 with TRBJ2-7, with D unclear. In DNA, the CDR3 is TGTGCCAGCAGCCCAGCCCCTGGGTTACCCTACGAGCAGTACTTC. Its translation: CASSPAPGLPYEQYF.